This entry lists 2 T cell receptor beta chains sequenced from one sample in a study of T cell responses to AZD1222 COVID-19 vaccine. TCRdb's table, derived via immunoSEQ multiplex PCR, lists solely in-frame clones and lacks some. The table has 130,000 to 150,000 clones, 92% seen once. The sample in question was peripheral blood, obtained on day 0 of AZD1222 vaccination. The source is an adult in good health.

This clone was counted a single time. As DNA, the CDR3 is TGTGCCATCAGTGAGTTTATTTCAGGGCTCACCGGGGAGCTGTTTTTT. Translated: CAISEFISGLTGELFF. The V gene is TRBV10-3, the J gene TRBJ2-2; a possible D gene is TRBD1 (5 bases). The CDR3 consists of 16 residues. Trimming stripped 1 base from V and 4 bases from J, with 13 bases between. CDR1 and CDR2 (germline): ENHRY, SYGVKD.

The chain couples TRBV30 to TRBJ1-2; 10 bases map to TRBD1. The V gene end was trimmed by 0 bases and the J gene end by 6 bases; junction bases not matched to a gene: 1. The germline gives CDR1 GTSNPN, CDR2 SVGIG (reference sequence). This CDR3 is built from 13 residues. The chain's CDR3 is CAWSVGTGDGYTF. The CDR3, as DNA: TGTGCCTGGAGTGTTGGGACAGGGGATGGCTACACCTTC.